This is a list of T cell receptor beta chains from one sample in a study of T cells in Graves' hyperthyroidism and ophthalmopathy. TCRdb itself ran the multiplex PCR reads through MiXCR, one entry per CDR3 protein. The sample carries nearly 600,000 distinct CDR3 sequences, more than 13% recorded once. Material for sequencing was blood. The receptors were sampled from a woman aged 18 to 35 with Graves' ophthalmopathy. Both conserved end residues are part of each CDR3. Fields, in order: D gene, J gene, clone size, V gene, CDR3 length, CDR3 DNA, CDR3 protein. The D gene is left open where the match is weak. For some rows the clone size is stated as once, few or many, or as a class when expanded; others skip it.

D: TRBD1; J: TRBJ1-6; size: many; V: TRBV3-1; length: 16; DNA: TGTGCCAGCAGCCAACTTGGGACAGGGGGCAATTCACCCCTCCACTTT; CDR3: CASSQLGTGGNSPLHF
D: .; J: TRBJ1-2; size: few; V: TRBV7-3; length: 13; DNA: TGTGCCAGCAGCTTAAGGGAAGCGGATGGCTACACCTTC; CDR3: CASSLREADGYTF
D: TRBD1; J: TRBJ2-7; size: many; V: TRBV28; length: 16; DNA: TGTGCCAGCAGTCCAATCTGGGCGGGACAGGGCTCCGAGCAGTACTTC; CDR3: CASSPIWAGQGSEQYF
D: TRBD1; J: TRBJ2-2; size: many; V: TRBV7-2; length: 15; DNA: TGTGCCAGCAGCCCACGGACAGGGGGCACCGGGGAGCTGTTTTTT; CDR3: CASSPRTGGTGELFF
D: TRBD2; J: TRBJ2-6; size: .; V: TRBV28; length: 17; DNA: TGTGCCAGCAACCCCCGGGGGGTTCTGGCTGGGGCCAACGTCCTGACTTTC; CDR3: CASNPRGVLAGANVLTF
D: .; J: TRBJ2-7; size: many; V: TRBV11-3; length: 12; DNA: TGTGCCAGCAGCTTACTAGGGGGAAAGCAGTACTTC; CDR3: CASSLLGGKQYF
D: TRBD2; J: TRBJ2-3; size: few; V: TRBV3-1; length: 20; DNA: TGTGCCAGCAGCGTAAAGAGGCGGATACTAGCGGGAGATACCACAGATACGCAGTATTTT; CDR3: CASSVKRRILAGDTTDTQYF
D: TRBD2; J: TRBJ2-2; size: many; V: TRBV11-3; length: 16; DNA: TGTGCCAGCAGCTTTTCTAGCGGGAGTAAAACCGGGGAGCTGTTTTTT; CDR3: CASSFSSGSKTGELFF
D: .; J: TRBJ2-1; size: many; V: TRBV6-1; length: 17; DNA: TGTGCCAGCAGACTTCGACCGGGGCTATGGGATCCAATGCAGCAGTTCTTC; CDR3: CASRLRPGLWDPMQQFF
D: .; J: TRBJ2-5; size: few; V: TRBV9; length: 14; DNA: TGTGCCAGCAGCGTACGGGGTGCCTTTGAGACCCAGTACTTC; CDR3: CASSVRGAFETQYF
D: .; J: TRBJ2-6; size: many; V: TRBV7-6; length: 18; DNA: TGTGCCAGCAGCCCGAGCTTGGGCGCTAGCTCTGGGGCCAACGTCCTGACTTTC; CDR3: CASSPSLGASSGANVLTF
D: .; J: TRBJ2-5; size: many; V: TRBV12-5; length: 14; DNA: TGTGCTAGTGGTTTAGACACAGCAAGTCGGATCCAGTACTTC; CDR3: CASGLDTASRIQYF
D: .; J: TRBJ1-4; size: few; V: TRBV11-2; length: 17; DNA: TGTGCCAGCAGCTTAGATTTTTTAGGACTCACTAATGAAAAACTGTTTTTT; CDR3: CASSLDFLGLTNEKLFF
D: .; J: TRBJ2-5; size: many; V: TRBV9; length: 12; DNA: TGTGCCAGCAGCGGATCCGGAGAGACCCAGTACTTC; CDR3: CASSGSGETQYF
D: TRBD2; J: TRBJ2-7; size: many; V: TRBV7-2; length: 15; DNA: TGTGCCAGCAGCTTCGCGGGACTACCCCCCTACGAGCAGTACTTC; CDR3: CASSFAGLPPYEQYF
D: .; J: TRBJ1-2; size: many; V: TRBV3-1; length: 14; DNA: TGTGCCAGCAGCCGGGGGACCGAGAACTATGGCTACACCTTC; CDR3: CASSRGTENYGYTF
D: .; J: TRBJ2-4; size: .; V: TRBV7-9; length: 13; DNA: TGTGCCAGCAGCGAAATAGCCAAAAACATTCAGTACTTC; CDR3: CASSEIAKNIQYF
D: .; J: TRBJ2-3; size: many; V: TRBV30; length: 16; DNA: TGTGCCTGGAATGTCTTAGACACCCACCACACAGATACGCAGTATTTT; CDR3: CAWNVLDTHHTDTQYF
D: .; J: TRBJ1-3; size: .; V: TRBV6-5; length: 17; DNA: TGTGCCAGCAGTTACTCGAGTCCGACAATGGGTGGAAACACCGTATATTTT; CDR3: CASSYSSPTMGGNTVYF
D: .; J: TRBJ1-5; size: few; V: TRBV4-1; length: 15; DNA: TGCGCCAGCAGCCAAGGCCGCCGGTCCGGTGGGCCCCAGCATTTT; CDR3: CASSQGRRSGGPQHF
D: TRBD2; J: TRBJ2-1; size: few; V: TRBV6-2/TRBV6-3; length: 15; DNA: TGTGCCAGCAGTCGACTAGCCCTGGGCAACAATGAGCAGTTCTTC; CDR3: CASSRLALGNNEQFF
D: .; J: TRBJ1-2; size: .; V: TRBV5-4; length: 15; DNA: TGTGCCAGCAGCTTGGGTCATTCGGAGGACTATGGCTACACCTTC; CDR3: CASSLGHSEDYGYTF
D: .; J: TRBJ2-3; size: many; V: TRBV3-1; length: 17; DNA: TGTGCCAGCAGCCAAGATCGCGCAGGGCGGCGCACAGATACGCAGTATTTT; CDR3: CASSQDRAGRRTDTQYF
D: TRBD2; J: TRBJ2-7; size: .; V: TRBV3-1; length: 13; DNA: TGTGCCAGCAGCCAAGGGGAGGGGAGCGAGCAGTACTTC; CDR3: CASSQGEGSEQYF
D: .; J: TRBJ1-1; size: many; V: TRBV28; length: 12; DNA: TGTGCCAGCAGTCGACAGACAGGAGGTGGTTTCTTT; CDR3: CASSRQTGGGFF